This TCR beta chain was documented in a study of neurological immune-mediated disorders (dated by TCRdb to about 2019). Background on the whole study: Among the roughly 34 multiple sclerosis patients, relapsing-remitting MS was present in some 31 and secondary progressive MS was present in 3. Peripheral blood TCR-beta repertoires from patients with HTLV-I-associated myelopathy (HAM/TSP), patients with multiple sclerosis, and healthy controls were compared in the study using UMI-based sequencing. Alongside PBMC samples, the set of some 98 TCR-beta libraries contained longitudinal samples, technical triplicates, and paired CD4+ and CD8+ T-cell subsets that had been sorted. Of the approximately 66 subjects in the cohort, about 14 were HAM/TSP patients, about 34 were multiple sclerosis patients, and 20 were healthy controls.

Paper-wide results and their limitations: TCR clonal expansion was highest in HAM/TSP patients and lowest in MS patients, with MS patients falling below even healthy controls. No clinical or MRI features were associated with the MS cluster, and the authors said that larger cohorts are needed. In a phylogenetic analysis, the repertoires of 18 out of 34 MS patients fell into a single cluster of related CDR3 sequences, pointing to a possible signature at the repertoire level. Expanded clones from different subjects shared no identical CDR3 amino acid sequences, which suggests that TCR-beta repertoires were private in all groups.

This clonotype was detected a few times. No cognate antigen has been identified for it. No much larger clone is present one base from it, and per-base qualities are unavailable. From cysteine to phenylalanine, the CDR3 is 15 amino acids long. Only the CDR3 region is kept as DNA, spanning 45 bases read in frame from base 1. In the germline V gene, CDR1 corresponds to SGHDT and CDR2 to YYEEEE. V is pruned by 0 bases and J by 3 bases, leaving 2 bases of the junction without a gene match. For unsorted PBMC libraries, 2 million PBMCs were used after storage in RNAlater at -80 degrees C until RNA extraction. The multiple sclerosis patients were enrolled in a US clinical protocol that used magnetic resonance imaging to evaluate disease progression. Peripheral blood was subjected to Ficoll-Hypaque density gradient centrifugation to isolate PBMCs, which were then cryopreserved in liquid nitrogen. cDNA was synthesized by template-switch 5'RACE using a primer carrying a 10-nucleotide random unique molecular identifier by which each TCR transcript was tagged. Each sequencing run produced over 180 million TCR-beta sequences covering 15-18 subjects. The RNeasy kit was used for extraction of total RNA. The KAPA Real-time Library Amplification kit was used to amplify TCR-beta VDJ regions with primers targeting the TCR constant region and the 5'RACE anchor. Sample indexes and Illumina adaptors were added in a first PCR, and a second PCR then increased library yield. The roughly 650 bp TCR product was size-selected on a 2% E-gel SizeSelection system after Ampure bead purification. Before pooling, library quality was checked on a Bioanalyzer, concentration was measured with Qubit, and libraries were quantified with the Kapa Library Quantification kit. An Illumina HiSeq 2500 sequenced the libraries paired-end 2 x 150 bp. To increase sequence diversity, roughly 24-32% phiX was spiked into each library pool. The authors processed their data as follows. The UMI-based MiGEC pipeline processed quality-filtered reads and removed over 80% of raw TCR sequences during error correction. VDJ genes were aligned to IMGT germline references, and clonotypes were defined by unique CDR3 amino acid sequence plus V-J genes. Clonal expansion, Shannon diversity and CDR3 relatedness were evaluated with VDJtools (CalcPairwiseDistances, ClusterSamples), while phylogenetic trees were built in CLCbio workbench. Expanded clones were defined as having at least 8 unique UMIs, based on coefficient-of-variation modelling across technical triplicates. The public sequencing data were trimmed at Q25 with fastp and processed into clonotypes with MiXCR by TCRdb, which kept only in-frame beta chains. Duplicate CDR3 protein sequences are folded into a single record with the most common DNA and genes. In this record, the V and J calls reflect TCRdb's handling and not the investigators' own analysis. This sample gives around 130,000 distinct CDR3 sequences in total; roughly 3.2% of them show up just once. The ten top clones hold 1% to 1.5% of the sample.

The clonotype originates from a woman between 25 and 40 years old with multiple sclerosis. The sequenced sample consisted of PBMCs. Here the chain combines TRBV5-6 and TRBJ1-5, with 8 bases matching TRBD1. The bases are TGTGCCAGCAGCTTGGCGGGACAGGTCAATCAGCCCCAGCATTTT. Translated, this is CASSLAGQVNQPQHF. Here the CDR3 is joined to the reference TRBV5-6 and TRBJ1-5 genes, and the full variable domain is: DAGVTQSPTHLIKTRGQQVTLRCSPKSGHDTVSWYQQALGQGPQFIFQYYEEEERQRGNFPDRFSGHQFPNYSSELNVNALLLGDSALYLCASSLAGQVNQPQHFGDGTRLSIL.